This TCR beta chain was profiled in a study of T cell responses to AZD1222 COVID-19 vaccine. Measured with immunoSEQ multiplex PCR; TCRdb has only the in-frame clones, and not every one. The sample has about 59,000 clones, 85% to 90% seen once. Germline loops: CDR1 SGHDN, CDR2 FVKESK. The length of the CDR3 is 16 residues. J lost 2 bases, V lost 4 bases, and 10 bases had no gene match. This receptor was obtained from an adult who received the AZD1222 COVID-19 vaccine. The chain uses TRBV14 and TRBJ2-7; 8 positions agree with TRBD2. The material sequenced was peripheral blood, taken 28 days after the second AZD1222 dose. The CDR3, as DNA: TGTGCCAGCAGCCTACCGGGACTAGTAGACCCCTACGAGCAGTACTTC. Amino acid sequence: CASSLPGLVDPYEQYF.